This TCR beta chain originates from a study of naive and memory T cell subsets. Both TRBC1 and TRBC2 were covered by a beta constant-region primer of two equimolar oligonucleotides. Nested alpha and beta constant-region primers with the SP2 primer drove four PCR rounds on ligated cDNA. TCRdb recomputed calls from the UMI-ligation and nested PCR reads with MiXCR, one row per CDR3 protein. The top ten clones hold about 0.13% of a sample with 150,000 or so distinct CDR3 sequences, more than 15% of them seen once. This CDR3 has 15 amino acids. Germline V CDR1 and CDR2: MDHEN, SYDVKM. V was cut by 5 bases and J by 6 bases, with 19 bases left in between. CMV status came from CD4+ IFNgamma after overnight CMV lysate stimulation.

The receptor comes from a human donor in good health. Sequencing was carried out using naive CD4+ T cells from blood. This chain links TRBV28 with TRBJ1-2; a weak D match, TRBD1 (6 bases). The DNA of the CDR3 is TGTGCCAGCAGTCCACACAGGGTAGGGCGGGATGGCTACACCTTC. Translated: CASSPHRVGRDGYTF.